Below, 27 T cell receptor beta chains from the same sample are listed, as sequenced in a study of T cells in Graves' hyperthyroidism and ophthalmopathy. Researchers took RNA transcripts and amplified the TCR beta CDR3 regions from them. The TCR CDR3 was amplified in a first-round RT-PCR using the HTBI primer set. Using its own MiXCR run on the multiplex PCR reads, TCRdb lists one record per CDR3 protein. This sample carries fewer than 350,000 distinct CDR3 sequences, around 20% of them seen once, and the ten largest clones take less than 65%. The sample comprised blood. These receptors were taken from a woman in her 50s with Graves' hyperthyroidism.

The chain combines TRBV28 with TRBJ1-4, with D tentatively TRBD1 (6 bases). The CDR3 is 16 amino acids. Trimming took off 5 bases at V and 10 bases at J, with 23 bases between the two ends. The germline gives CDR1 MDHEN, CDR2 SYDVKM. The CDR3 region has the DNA TGTGCCAGCAGTCTCGCAGCCCCTGACAGGTGGGGAAAACTGTTTTTT. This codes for CASSLAAPDRWGKLFF.

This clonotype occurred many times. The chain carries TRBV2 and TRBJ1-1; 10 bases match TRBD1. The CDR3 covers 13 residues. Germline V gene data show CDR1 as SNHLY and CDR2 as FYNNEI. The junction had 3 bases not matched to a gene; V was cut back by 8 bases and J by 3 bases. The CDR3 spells CASCGQGDTEAFF. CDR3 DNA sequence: TGTGCCAGCTGCGGACAGGGGGACACTGAAGCTTTCTTT.

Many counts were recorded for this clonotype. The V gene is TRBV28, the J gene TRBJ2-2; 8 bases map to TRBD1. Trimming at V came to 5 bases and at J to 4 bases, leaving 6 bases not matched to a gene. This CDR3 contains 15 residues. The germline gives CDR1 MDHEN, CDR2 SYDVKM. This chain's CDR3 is CASSKQGVGTGELFF. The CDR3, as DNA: TGTGCCAGCAGTAAACAGGGGGTCGGCACCGGGGAGCTGTTTTTT.

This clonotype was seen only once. The CDR3 DNA is TGTGCCAGCAGGGCCACAGGTTTCTCTGGGGCCAACGTCCTGACTTTC. This codes for CASRATGFSGANVLTF. The genes are TRBV27 and TRBJ2-6, with TRBD1 as a possible D gene (5 bases). CDR1 MNHEY and CDR2 SMNVEV come from the germline V gene (reference sequence). Deletions cut 6 bases from V and 0 bases from J, with 12 bases between. This CDR3 is built from 16 residues.

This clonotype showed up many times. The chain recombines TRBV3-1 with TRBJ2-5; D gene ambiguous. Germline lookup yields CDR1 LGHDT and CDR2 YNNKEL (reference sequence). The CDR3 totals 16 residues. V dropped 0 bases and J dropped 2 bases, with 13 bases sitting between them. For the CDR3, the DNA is TGTGCCAGCAGCCAAGATCTTTTCGTACAGCAAGAGACCCAGTACTTC. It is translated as CASSQDLFVQQETQYF.

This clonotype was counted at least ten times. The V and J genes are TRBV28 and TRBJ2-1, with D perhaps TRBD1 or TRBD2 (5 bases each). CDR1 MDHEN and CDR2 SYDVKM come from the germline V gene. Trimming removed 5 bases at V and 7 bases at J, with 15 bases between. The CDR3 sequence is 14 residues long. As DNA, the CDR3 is TGTGCCAGCAGTCCACGGGACCATTGGAATGAGCAGTTCTTC. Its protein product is CASSPRDHWNEQFF.

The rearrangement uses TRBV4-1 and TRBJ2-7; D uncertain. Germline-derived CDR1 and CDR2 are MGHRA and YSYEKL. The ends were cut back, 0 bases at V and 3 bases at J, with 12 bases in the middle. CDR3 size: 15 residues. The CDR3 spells CASSQDRRPGYEQYF. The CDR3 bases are TGCGCCAGCAGCCAAGATAGGCGTCCGGGCTACGAGCAGTACTTC.

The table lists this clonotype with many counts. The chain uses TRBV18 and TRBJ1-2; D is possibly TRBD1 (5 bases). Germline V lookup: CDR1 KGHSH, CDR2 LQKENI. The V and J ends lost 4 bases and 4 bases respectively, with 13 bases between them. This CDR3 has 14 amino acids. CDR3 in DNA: TGTGCCAGCTCACAGGTTCAGGGTTCCTATGGCTACACCTTC. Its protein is CASSQVQGSYGYTF.

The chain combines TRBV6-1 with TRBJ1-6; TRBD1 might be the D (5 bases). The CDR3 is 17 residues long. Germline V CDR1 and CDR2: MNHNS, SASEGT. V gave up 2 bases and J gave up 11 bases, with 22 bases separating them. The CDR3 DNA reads TGTGCCAGCAGTGAATATCCCTCGGCAGGGTCGAATCCACCCCTCCACTTT. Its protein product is CASSEYPSAGSNPPLHF.

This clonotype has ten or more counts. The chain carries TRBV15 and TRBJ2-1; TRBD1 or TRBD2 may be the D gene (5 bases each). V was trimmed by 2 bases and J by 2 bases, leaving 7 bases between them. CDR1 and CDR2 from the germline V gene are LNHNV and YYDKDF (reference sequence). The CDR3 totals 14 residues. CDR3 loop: CATSRRGPYNEQFF. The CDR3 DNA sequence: TGTGCCACCAGCAGAAGGGGACCCTACAATGAGCAGTTCTTC. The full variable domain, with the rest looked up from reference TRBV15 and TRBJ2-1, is DAMVIQNPRYQVTQFGKPVTLSCSQTLNHNVMYWYQQKSSQAPKLLFHYYDKDFNNEADTPDNFQSRRPNTSFCFLDIRSPGLGDTAMYLCATSRRGPYNEQFFGPGTRLTVL.

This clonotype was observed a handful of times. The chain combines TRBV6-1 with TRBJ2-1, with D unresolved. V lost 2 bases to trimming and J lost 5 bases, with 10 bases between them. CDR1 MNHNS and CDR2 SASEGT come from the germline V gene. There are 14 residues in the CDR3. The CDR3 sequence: CASSEYAIHNEQFF. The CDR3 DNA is TGTGCCAGCAGTGAATACGCGATTCACAATGAGCAGTTCTTC.

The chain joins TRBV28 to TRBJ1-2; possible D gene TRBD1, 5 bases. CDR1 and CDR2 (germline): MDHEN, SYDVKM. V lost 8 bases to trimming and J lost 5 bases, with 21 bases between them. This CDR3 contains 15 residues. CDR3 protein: CASRGTDYLWYGYTF. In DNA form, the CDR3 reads TGTGCCAGCCGAGGGACGGACTACCTATGGTATGGCTACACCTTC.

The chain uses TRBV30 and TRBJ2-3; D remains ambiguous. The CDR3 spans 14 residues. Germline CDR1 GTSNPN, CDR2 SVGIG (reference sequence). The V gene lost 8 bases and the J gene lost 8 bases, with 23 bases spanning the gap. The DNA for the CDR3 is TGTGCCGGCACCACTACGGTCGGCCCAGGTACGCAGTATTTT. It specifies CAGTTTVGPGTQYF.

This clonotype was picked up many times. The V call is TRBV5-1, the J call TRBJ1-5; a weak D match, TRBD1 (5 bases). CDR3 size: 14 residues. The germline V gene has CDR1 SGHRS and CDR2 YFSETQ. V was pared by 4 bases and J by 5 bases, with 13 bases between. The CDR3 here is CASSPGGPDQPQHF. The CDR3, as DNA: TGCGCCAGCAGCCCGGGGGGTCCAGATCAGCCCCAGCATTTT.

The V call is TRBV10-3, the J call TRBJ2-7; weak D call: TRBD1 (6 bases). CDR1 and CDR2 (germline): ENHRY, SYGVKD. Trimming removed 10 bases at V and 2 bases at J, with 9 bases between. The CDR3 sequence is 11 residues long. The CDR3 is CATQGAYEQYF. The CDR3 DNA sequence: TGTGCCACACAGGGAGCCTACGAGCAGTACTTC.

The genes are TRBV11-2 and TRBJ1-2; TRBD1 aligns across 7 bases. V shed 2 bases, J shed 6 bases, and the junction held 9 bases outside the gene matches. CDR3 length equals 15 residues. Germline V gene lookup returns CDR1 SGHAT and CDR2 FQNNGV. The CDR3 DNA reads TGTGCCAGCAGCTTAACTAGACAGGGATGGAATGGCTACACCTTC. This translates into CASSLTRQGWNGYTF.

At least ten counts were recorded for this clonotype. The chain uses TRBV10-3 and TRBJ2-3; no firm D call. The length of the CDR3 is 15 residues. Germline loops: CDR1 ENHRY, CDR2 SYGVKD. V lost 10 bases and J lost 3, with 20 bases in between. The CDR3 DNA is TGTGCCACTTACAGTCAAGATGTCTCGACAGATACGCAGTATTTT. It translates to CATYSQDVSTDTQYF.

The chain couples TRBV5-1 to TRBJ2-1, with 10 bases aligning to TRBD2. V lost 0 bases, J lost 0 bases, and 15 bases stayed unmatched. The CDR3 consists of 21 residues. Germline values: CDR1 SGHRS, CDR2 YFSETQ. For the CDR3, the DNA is TGCGCCAGCAGCTTGGATCGGGGCCCGGGACTAGCGCGAAGCTCCTACAATGAGCAGTTCTTC. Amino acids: CASSLDRGPGLARSSYNEQFF.

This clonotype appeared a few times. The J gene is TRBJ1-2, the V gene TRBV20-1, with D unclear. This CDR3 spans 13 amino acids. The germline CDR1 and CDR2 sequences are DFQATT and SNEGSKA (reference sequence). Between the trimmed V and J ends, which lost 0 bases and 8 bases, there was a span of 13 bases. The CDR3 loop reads CSARESRTKGYTF. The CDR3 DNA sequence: TGCAGTGCTAGAGAATCCAGGACTAAGGGCTACACCTTC.

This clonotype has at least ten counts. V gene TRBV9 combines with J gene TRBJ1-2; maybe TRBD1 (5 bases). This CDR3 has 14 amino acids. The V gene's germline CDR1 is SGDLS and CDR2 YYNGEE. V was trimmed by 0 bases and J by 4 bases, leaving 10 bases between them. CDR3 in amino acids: CASSVADSSYGYTF. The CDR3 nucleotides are TGTGCCAGCAGCGTAGCTGACAGTTCCTATGGCTACACCTTC.

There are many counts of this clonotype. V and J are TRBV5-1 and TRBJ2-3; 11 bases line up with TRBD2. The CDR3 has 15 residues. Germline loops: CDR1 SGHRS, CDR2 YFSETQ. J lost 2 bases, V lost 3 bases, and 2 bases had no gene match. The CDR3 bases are TGCGCCAGCAGCTCGGGACTAGCGGACACAGATACGCAGTATTTT. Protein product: CASSSGLADTDTQYF.

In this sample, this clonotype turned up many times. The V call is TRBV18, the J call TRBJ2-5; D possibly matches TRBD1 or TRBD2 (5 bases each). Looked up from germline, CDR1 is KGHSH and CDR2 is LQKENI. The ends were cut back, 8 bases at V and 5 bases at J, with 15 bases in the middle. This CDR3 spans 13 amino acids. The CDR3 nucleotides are TGTGCCAGCAGCCCAGGGTCGGGGGAGACCCAGTACTTC. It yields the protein CASSPGSGETQYF.

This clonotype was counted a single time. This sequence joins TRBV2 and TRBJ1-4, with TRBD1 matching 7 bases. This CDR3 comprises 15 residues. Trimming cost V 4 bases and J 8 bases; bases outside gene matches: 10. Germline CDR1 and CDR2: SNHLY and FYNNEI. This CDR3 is CASSAQGTDREKLFF. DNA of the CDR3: TGTGCCAGCAGTGCCCAGGGGACAGATAGAGAAAAACTGTTTTTT. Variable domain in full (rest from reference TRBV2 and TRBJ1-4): EPEVTQTPSHQVTQMGQEVILRCVPISNHLYFYWYRQILGQKVEFLVSFYNNEISEKSEIFDDQFSVERPDGSNFTLKIRSTKLEDSAMYFCASSAQGTDREKLFFGSGTQLSVL.

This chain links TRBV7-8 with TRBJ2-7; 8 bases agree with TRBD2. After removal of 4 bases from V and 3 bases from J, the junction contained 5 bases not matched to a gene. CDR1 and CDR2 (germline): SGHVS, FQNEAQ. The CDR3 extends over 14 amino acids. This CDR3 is CASSSGLGNYEQYF. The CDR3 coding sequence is TGTGCCAGCAGCTCGGGACTAGGGAACTACGAGCAGTACTTC.

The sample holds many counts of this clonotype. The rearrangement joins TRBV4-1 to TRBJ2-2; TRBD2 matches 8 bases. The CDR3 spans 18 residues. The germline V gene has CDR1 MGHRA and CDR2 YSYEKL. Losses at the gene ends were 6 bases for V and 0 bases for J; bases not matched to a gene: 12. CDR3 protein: CASRPRLLGLANTGELFF. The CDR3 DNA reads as TGCGCCAGCAGGCCAAGACTTTTGGGACTAGCGAACACCGGGGAGCTGTTTTTT.

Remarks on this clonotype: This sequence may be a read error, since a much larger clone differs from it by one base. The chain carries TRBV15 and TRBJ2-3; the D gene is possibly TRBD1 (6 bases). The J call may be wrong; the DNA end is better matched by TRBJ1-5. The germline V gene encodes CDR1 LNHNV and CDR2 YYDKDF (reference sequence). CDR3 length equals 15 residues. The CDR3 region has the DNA TGTGCCACCAGCAGAGTAGGGGGTGTTACAGATACGCAGCATTTT. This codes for CATSRVGGVTDTQHF.

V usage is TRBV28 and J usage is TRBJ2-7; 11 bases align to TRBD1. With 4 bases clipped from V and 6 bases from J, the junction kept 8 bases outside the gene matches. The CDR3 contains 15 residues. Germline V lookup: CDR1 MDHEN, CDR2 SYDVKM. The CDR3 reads CASSWSGTGGFEQYF. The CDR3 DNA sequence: TGTGCCAGCAGTTGGTCCGGGACAGGGGGTTTCGAGCAGTACTTC.